One sample yielded the 18 T cell receptor beta chains listed below, sequenced in a study of blood T cell repertoires in COVID-19. TCRdb's table, derived via immunoSEQ multiplex PCR, lists solely in-frame clones and lacks some. The table records approximately 130,000 clones, 84% of them present only once. Sequenced: peripheral blood. Receptors were obtained from a human donor in a cohort sampled during active COVID-19.

The rearrangement uses TRBV4-1 and TRBJ1-1, with D perhaps matching TRBD1 (6 bases). Germline CDR1 is MGHRA and CDR2 is YSYEKL. This CDR3 region has 13 residues. V lost 4 bases and J 3 bases, leaving 9 bases between the germline ends. The CDR3 loop reads CASSPRGYTEAFF. Written as DNA, the CDR3 is TGCGCCAGCAGCCCCAGGGGTTACACTGAAGCTTTCTTT.

The V gene is TRBV27, the J gene TRBJ2-3; 10 positions agree with TRBD2. Germline-derived CDR1 and CDR2 are MNHEY and SMNVEV (reference sequence). The CDR3 loop spans 17 amino acids. J was trimmed by 3 bases and V by 5 bases; bases with no gene match: 11. In nucleotides, the CDR3 is TGTGCCAGCAGTCTCGCTGCGTCAGCGGGGGGGACAGATACGCAGTATTTT. This codes for CASSLAASAGGTDTQYF.

The chain joins TRBV2 to TRBJ2-1; possibly TRBD2 for D (6 bases). The germline V and J ends were trimmed by 5 bases and 0 bases, with 11 bases remaining between them. The CDR3 is 15 residues long. Looked up from germline, CDR1 is SNHLY and CDR2 is FYNNEI. The CDR3 here is CASSWTGSSYNEQFF. The CDR3 nucleotides are TGTGCCAGCAGTTGGACCGGGAGCTCCTACAATGAGCAGTTCTTC. Full variable domain (rest looked up from reference TRBV2 and TRBJ2-1): EPEVTQTPSHQVTQMGQEVILRCVPISNHLYFYWYRQILGQKVEFLVSFYNNEISEKSEIFDDQFSVERPDGSNFTLKIRSTKLEDSAMYFCASSWTGSSYNEQFFGPGTRLTVL.

The rearrangement links TRBV29-1 to TRBJ1-1, with 7 bases fitting TRBD1. Per the germline V gene, CDR1 is SQVTM and CDR2 is ANQGSEA. This CDR3 has 13 amino acids. J lost 1 base, V lost 7 bases, and 6 bases had no gene match. The CDR3 DNA reads TGCAGCGGGGACAGCATCTCGAACACTGAAGCTTTCTTT. Translating gives CSGDSISNTEAFF.

The chain employs TRBV12-3 or TRBV12-4 and TRBJ2-7; maybe TRBD1 (6 bases). CDR3 size: 13 residues. Trimming cost V 1 base and J 10 bases, with 14 bases left between them. Written as DNA, the CDR3 is TGTGCCAGCAGTTTAGGCACAGGGCCCTTTCAGTACTTC. It is translated as CASSLGTGPFQYF.

The gene calls are TRBV6-6 and TRBJ2-7, with 9 positions matching TRBD1. CDR1 is MNHNY and CDR2 is SVGAGI in the germline V gene (reference sequence). The CDR3 loop spans 14 amino acids. Trimming cost V 6 bases and J 5 bases; bases outside gene matches: 8. CDR3 amino acids: CASRVQGARNEQYF. The CDR3 DNA follows: TGTGCCAGCAGAGTACAGGGGGCGCGCAACGAGCAGTACTTC.

This clone was counted once. The chain employs TRBV28 and TRBJ2-5; TRBD2 might be the D (5 bases). V lost 7 bases to trimming and J lost 0 bases, with 18 bases between them. CDR3 length: 16 amino acids. The V gene's germline CDR1 is MDHEN and CDR2 SYDVKM. CDR3 DNA sequence: TGTGCCAGCACCCCACATTCACCGGGATACCAAGAGACCCAGTACTTC. Encoded protein: CASTPHSPGYQETQYF. The variable domain in full, completed from reference TRBV28 and TRBJ2-5, reads DVKVTQSSRYLVKRTGEKVFLECVQDMDHENMFWYRQDPGLGLRLIYFSYDVKMKEKGDIPEGYSVSREKKERFSLILESASTNQTSMYLCASTPHSPGYQETQYFGPGTRLLVL.

The chain uses TRBV10-3 and TRBJ2-1, with D possibly matching TRBD2 (5 bases). The V end lost 7 bases, the J end lost 6 bases, and 10 bases lay between the germline ends. Looked up from germline, CDR1 is ENHRY and CDR2 is SYGVKD. The CDR3 loop spans 12 amino acids. The CDR3 sequence is CAINGLTNEQFF. The CDR3 coding sequence is TGTGCCATCAATGGACTCACCAATGAGCAGTTCTTC.

The chain carries TRBV3-1 (or the pseudogene TRBV3-2) and TRBJ2-7; D is perhaps TRBD2 (7 bases). The CDR3 is 16 residues long. The germline gives CDR1 LGHDT, CDR2 YNNKEL (reference sequence). The V and J ends lost 0 bases and 6 bases respectively, with 18 bases between them. CDR3 amino acids: CASSQDLLRGPGEQYF. The CDR3 DNA sequence: TGTGCCAGCAGCCAAGATCTGCTGCGGGGGCCGGGCGAGCAGTACTTC.

The genes are TRBV7-8 and TRBJ1-3; 11 bases line up with TRBD1. Germline values: CDR1 SGHVS, CDR2 FQNEAQ. The CDR3 is 18 residues long. V dropped 5 bases and J dropped 3; count of bases not matched to a gene: 12. This CDR3 reads CASSPSGTGGRLGNTIYF. The CDR3 DNA is TGTGCCAGCAGCCCATCCGGGACAGGGGGTCGCCTTGGAAACACCATATATTTT.

This chain links TRBV2 with TRBJ1-2, with 7 bases fitting TRBD1. The germline gives CDR1 SNHLY, CDR2 FYNNEI. The J segment lost 3 bases and the V segment lost 6 bases, leaving 7 bases of the junction unmatched. The length of the CDR3 is 14 residues. CDR3 coding DNA: TGTGCCAGCAGCGCCAGGGGGAAGGACTATGGCTACACCTTC. It yields the protein CASSARGKDYGYTF.

J is TRBJ1-6 and V is TRBV30; no reliable D call. Germline V gene data show CDR1 as GTSNPN and CDR2 as SVGIG (reference sequence). The CDR3 length is 16 residues. Deletions cut 0 bases from V and 6 bases from J, with 15 bases between. CDR3 sequence (DNA): TGTGCCTGGAGTGTACGGTTTTGGCAGGTTAATTCACCCCTCCACTTT. Residues: CAWSVRFWQVNSPLHF.

This clone has more than one count but fewer than ten. Other nucleotide sequences from this sample produce the same CDR3. This chain joins TRBV5-1 and TRBJ2-5, with D perhaps matching TRBD2 (6 bases). The CDR3 sequence is 13 residues long. V lost 2 bases, J lost 2 bases, and 7 bases lay in between. The germline V gene encodes CDR1 SGHRS and CDR2 YFSETQ. CDR3 in amino acids: CASSFGGQETQYF. CDR3 nucleotides: TGCGCCAGCAGCTTTGGGGGGCAAGAGACCCAGTACTTC.

The rearrangement joins TRBV4-2 to TRBJ1-6, with D uncertain. V was shortened by 5 bases and J by 8 bases, with 13 bases between the two germline ends. The CDR3 runs 14 residues. CDR1 is LGHNA and CDR2 is YNFKEQ in the germline V gene. The CDR3 DNA reads as TGTGCCAGCAGCTTGGACGGCGGGGATTCACCCCTCCACTTT. Its protein is CASSLDGGDSPLHF.

This sequence joins TRBV5-4 and TRBJ2-1, with 9 nucleotides matching TRBD2. Germline V gene sequence: CDR1 SGHNT, CDR2 YYREEE (reference sequence). V lost 0 bases and J lost 9; bases outside the gene matches: 7. The CDR3 sequence is 15 residues long. The CDR3 is CASSLGVAGDREQFF. CDR3 nucleotide sequence: TGTGCCAGCAGCTTGGGGGTAGCGGGGGATCGTGAGCAGTTCTTC.

This sequence joins TRBV10-3 and TRBJ2-5; perhaps TRBD2 as D (5 bases). Germline V gives CDR1 ENHRY, CDR2 SYGVKD. The V end lost 2 bases, the J end lost 2 bases, and 15 bases lay between the germline ends. This CDR3 comprises 16 residues. The CDR3 sequence: CAISEESSAFQETQYF. CDR3 coding DNA: TGTGCCATCAGTGAGGAAAGTAGCGCTTTTCAAGAGACCCAGTACTTC.

This chain connects TRBV6-5 to TRBJ2-5; maybe TRBD2 (5 bases). The CDR3 totals 13 residues. Looked up from germline, CDR1 is MNHEY and CDR2 is SVGAGI. Trimming took 2 bases from V and 7 from J, leaving 11 bases between them. CDR3 DNA sequence: TGTGCCAGCAGTTACACGGGGTCTCGGACCCAGTACTTC. This translates into CASSYTGSRTQYF.

The V call is TRBV30, the J call TRBJ2-7, with 9 nucleotides matching TRBD1. Germline CDR1 and CDR2: GTSNPN and SVGIG (reference sequence). The CDR3 runs to 14 residues. J lost 3 bases, V lost 2 bases, and 5 bases had no gene match. CDR3 sequence reads: CAWSTGTGNYEQYF. CDR3 sequence (DNA): TGTGCCTGGAGTACTGGGACAGGGAACTACGAGCAGTACTTC.